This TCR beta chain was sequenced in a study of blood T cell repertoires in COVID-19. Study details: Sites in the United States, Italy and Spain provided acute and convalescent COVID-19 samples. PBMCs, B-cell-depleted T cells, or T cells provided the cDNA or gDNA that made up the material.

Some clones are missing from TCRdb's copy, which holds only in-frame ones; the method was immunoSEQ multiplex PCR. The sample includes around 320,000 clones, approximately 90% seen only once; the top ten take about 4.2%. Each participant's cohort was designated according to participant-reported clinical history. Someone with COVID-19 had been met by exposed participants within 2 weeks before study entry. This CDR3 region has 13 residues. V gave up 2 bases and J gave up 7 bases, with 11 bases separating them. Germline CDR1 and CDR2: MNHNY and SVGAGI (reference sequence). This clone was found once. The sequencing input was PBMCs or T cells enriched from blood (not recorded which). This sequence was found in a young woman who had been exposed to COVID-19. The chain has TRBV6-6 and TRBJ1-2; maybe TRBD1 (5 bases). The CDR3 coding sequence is TGTGCCAGCAGTTACGGTTGGGGCAGTGGCTACACCTTC. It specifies CASSYGWGSGYTF.